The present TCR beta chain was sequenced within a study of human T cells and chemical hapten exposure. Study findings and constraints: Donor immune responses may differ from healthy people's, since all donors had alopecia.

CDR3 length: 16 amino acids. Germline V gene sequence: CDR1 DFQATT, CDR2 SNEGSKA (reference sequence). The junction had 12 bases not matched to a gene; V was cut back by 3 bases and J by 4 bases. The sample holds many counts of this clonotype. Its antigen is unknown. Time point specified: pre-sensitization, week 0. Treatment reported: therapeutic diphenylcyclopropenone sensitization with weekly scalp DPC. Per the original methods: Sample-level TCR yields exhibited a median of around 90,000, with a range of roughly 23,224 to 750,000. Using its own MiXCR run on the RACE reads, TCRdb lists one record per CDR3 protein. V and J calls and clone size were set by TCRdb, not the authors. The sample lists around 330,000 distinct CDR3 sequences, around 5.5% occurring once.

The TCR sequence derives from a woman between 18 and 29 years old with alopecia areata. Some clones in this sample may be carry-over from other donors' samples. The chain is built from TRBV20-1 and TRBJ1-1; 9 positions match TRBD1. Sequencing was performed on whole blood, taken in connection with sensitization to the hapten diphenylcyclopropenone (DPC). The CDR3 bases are TGCAGTGCTAGTCACACCGGGACAGGGTCGGGCACTGAAGCTTTCTTT. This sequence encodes CSASHTGTGSGTEAFF.